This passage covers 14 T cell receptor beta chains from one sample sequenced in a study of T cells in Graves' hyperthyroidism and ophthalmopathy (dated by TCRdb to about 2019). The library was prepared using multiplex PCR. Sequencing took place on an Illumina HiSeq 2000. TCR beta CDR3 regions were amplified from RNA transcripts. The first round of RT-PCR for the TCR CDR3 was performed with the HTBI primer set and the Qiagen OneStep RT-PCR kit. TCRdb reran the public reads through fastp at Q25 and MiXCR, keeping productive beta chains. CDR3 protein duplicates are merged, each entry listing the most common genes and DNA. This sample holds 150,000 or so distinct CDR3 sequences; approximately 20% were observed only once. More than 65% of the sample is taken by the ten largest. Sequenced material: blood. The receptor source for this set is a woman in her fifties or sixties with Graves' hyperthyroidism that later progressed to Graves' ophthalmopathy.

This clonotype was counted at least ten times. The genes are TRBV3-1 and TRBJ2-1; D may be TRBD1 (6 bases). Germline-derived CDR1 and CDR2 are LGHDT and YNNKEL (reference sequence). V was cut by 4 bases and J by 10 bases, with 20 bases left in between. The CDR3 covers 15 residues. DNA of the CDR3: TGTGCCAGCAGCCTTAGACAGGACCCCCTATTCGAGCAGTTCTTC. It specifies CASSLRQDPLFEQFF.

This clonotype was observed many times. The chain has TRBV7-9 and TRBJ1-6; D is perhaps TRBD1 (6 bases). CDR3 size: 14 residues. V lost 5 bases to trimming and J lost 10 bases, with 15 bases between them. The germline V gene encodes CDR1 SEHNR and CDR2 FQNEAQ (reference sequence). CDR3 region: CASSKRQAKSPLHF. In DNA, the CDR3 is TGTGCCAGCAGCAAAAGACAGGCAAAATCACCCCTCCACTTT.

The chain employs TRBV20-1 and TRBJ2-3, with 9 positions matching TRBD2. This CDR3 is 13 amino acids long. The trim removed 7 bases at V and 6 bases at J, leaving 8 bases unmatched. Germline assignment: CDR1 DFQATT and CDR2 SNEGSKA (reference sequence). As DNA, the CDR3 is TGCAGTGTCATTAGCGGGAGTGTGGATACGCAGTATTTT. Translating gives CSVISGSVDTQYF.

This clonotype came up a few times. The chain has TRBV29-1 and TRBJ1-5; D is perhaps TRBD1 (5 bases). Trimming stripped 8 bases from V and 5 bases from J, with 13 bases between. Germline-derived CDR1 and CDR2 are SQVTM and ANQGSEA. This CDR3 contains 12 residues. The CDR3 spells CSFRDGDQPQHF. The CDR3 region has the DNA TGCAGCTTCCGGGACGGGGATCAGCCCCAGCATTTT.

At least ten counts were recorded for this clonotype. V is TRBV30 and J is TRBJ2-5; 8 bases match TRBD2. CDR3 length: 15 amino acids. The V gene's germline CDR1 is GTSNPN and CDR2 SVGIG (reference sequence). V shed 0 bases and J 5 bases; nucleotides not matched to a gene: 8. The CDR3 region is CAWSVPVTSAETQYF. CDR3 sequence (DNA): TGTGCCTGGAGTGTACCCGTGACTAGCGCGGAGACCCAGTACTTC.

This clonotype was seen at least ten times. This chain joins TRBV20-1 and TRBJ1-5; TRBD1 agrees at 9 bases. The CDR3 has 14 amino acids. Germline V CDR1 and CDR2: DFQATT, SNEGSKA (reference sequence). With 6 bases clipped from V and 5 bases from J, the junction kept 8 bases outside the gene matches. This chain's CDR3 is CSAKQTGGYQPQHF. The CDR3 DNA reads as TGCAGTGCCAAACAAACAGGGGGCTATCAGCCCCAGCATTTT.

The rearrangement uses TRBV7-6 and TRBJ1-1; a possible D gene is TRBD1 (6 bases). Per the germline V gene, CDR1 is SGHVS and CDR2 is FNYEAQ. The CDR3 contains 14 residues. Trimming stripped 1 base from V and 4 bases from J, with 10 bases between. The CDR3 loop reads CASSLVTGPTEAFF. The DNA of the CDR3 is TGTGCCAGCAGCTTAGTTACAGGGCCCACTGAAGCTTTCTTT.

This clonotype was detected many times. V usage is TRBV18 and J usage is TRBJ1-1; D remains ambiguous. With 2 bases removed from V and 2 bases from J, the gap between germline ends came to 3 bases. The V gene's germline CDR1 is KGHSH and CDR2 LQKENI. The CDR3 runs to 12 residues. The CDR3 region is CASSPENTEAFF. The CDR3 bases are TGTGCCAGCTCACCAGAAAACACTGAAGCTTTCTTT.

DNA of the CDR3: TGCGCCAGCAGCTCCGGGACGGACTTTCGGCGGTTCTTC. This encodes CASSSGTDFRRFF. The chain uses TRBV5-1 and TRBJ2-1; D may be TRBD1 or TRBD2 (5 bases each). Germline-derived CDR1 and CDR2 are SGHRS and YFSETQ. The CDR3 runs to 13 residues. V shed 3 bases and J shed 15 bases, with 19 bases lying between them.

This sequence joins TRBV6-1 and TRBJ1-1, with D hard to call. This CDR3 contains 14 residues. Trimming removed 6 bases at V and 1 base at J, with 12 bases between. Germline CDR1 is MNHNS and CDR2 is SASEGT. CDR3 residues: CASSPSAKNTEAFF. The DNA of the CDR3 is TGTGCCAGCAGCCCCTCGGCTAAGAACACTGAAGCTTTCTTT.

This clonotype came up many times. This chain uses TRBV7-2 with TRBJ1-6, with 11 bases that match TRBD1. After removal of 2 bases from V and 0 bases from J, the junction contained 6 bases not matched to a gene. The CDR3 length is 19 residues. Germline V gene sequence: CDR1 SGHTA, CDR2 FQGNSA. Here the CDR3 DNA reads TGTGCCAGCAGCTTAAAGAGGACAGGGGGCGCCTCCTATAATTCACCCCTCCACTTT. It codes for CASSLKRTGGASYNSPLHF. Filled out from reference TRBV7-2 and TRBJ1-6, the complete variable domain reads GAGVSQSPSNKVTEKGKDVELRCDPISGHTALYWYRQSLGQGLEFLIYFQGNSAPDKSGLPSDRFSAERTGGSVSTLTIQRTQQEDSAVYLCASSLKRTGGASYNSPLHFGNGTRLTVT.

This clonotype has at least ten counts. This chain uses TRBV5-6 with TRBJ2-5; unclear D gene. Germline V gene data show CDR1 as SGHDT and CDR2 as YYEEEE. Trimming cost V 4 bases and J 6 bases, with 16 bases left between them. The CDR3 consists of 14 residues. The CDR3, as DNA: TGTGCCAGCAGCCCACAAAGGGCGCACCAGACCCAGTACTTC. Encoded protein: CASSPQRAHQTQYF.

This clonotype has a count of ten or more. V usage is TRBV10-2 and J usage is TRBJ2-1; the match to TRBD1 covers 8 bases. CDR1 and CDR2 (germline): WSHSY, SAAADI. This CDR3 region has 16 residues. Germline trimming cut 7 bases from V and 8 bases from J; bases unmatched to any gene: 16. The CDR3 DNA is TGCGCCAGCACGATCTCCCCGAGGACAGGGCGACATGAGCAGTTCTTC. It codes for CASTISPRTGRHEQFF.

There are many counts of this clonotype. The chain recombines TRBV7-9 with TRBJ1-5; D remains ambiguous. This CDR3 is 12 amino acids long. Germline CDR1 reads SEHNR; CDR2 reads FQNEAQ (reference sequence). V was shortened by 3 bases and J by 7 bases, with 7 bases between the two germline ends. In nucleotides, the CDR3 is TGTGCCAGCAGCTTGGGAGGGCAGCCCCAGCATTTT. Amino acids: CASSLGGQPQHF.